The 27 T cell receptor beta chains listed next were all sequenced from one sample in a study of blood T cell repertoires in COVID-19. Only in-frame clones appear in the TCRdb table, and some are missing; sequencing was by immunoSEQ multiplex PCR. Here the sample spans tens of thousands of clones, 84% being singletons. The sequenced material came from peripheral blood. These receptors all come from a man at least 80 years old with COVID-19, enrolled during active disease.

Only one count was recorded for this clone. V and J are TRBV4-3 and TRBJ2-3; TRBD2 matches 11 bases. The germline V gene has CDR1 LGHNA and CDR2 YSLEER. J gave up 5 bases and V 4 bases, and 8 bases lay outside the gene matches. CDR3 size: 16 residues. The CDR3 sequence: CASSRSLAGEIDTQYF. The CDR3 DNA sequence: TGCGCCAGCAGCCGGTCACTAGCGGGAGAGATAGATACGCAGTATTTT.

The chain joins TRBV9 to TRBJ1-1; D call uncertain. The CDR3 runs 12 residues. CDR1 is SGDLS and CDR2 is YYNGEE in the germline V gene. V shed 4 bases and J shed 8 bases, with 12 bases lying between them. CDR3 nucleotide sequence: TGTGCCAGCAGCCCCTACAGCGGGGAAGCTTTCTTT. Encoded protein: CASSPYSGEAFF. The full variable domain, rest sourced from reference TRBV9 and TRBJ1-1, is DSGVTQTPKHLITATGQRVTLRCSPRSGDLSVYWYQQSLDQGLQFLIQYYNGEERAKGNILERFSAQQFPDLHSELNLSSLELGDSALYFCASSPYSGEAFFGQGTRLTVV.

J is TRBJ1-3 and V is TRBV29-1; TRBD1 matches 12 bases. The germline V gene has CDR1 SQVTM and CDR2 ANQGSEA. This CDR3 spans 14 amino acids. V lost 6 bases to trimming and J lost 8 bases; unmatched junction nucleotides: 8. The CDR3, as DNA: TGCAGCGTCGCCGGGACAGGGGGCCGGGACACCATATATTTT. This gives the protein CSVAGTGGRDTIYF.

The V gene is TRBV6-5, the J gene TRBJ2-5; D possibly corresponds to TRBD2 (6 bases). Per the germline V gene, CDR1 is MNHEY and CDR2 is SVGAGI. CDR3 length: 15 amino acids. V was shortened by 0 bases and J by 5 bases, with 13 bases between the two germline ends. Written as DNA, the CDR3 is TGTGCCAGCAGTTACTCAGACCCCCGGGGGGAGACCCAGTACTTC. Residues: CASSYSDPRGETQYF.

The chain has TRBV7-2 and TRBJ1-3, with D perhaps matching TRBD1 (6 bases). Trimming took off 2 bases at V and 3 bases at J, with 14 bases between the two ends. The CDR3 is made up of 16 amino acids. CDR1 and CDR2 from the germline V gene are SGHTA and FQGNSA. Written as DNA, the CDR3 is TGTGCCAGCAGCTTAAGGGGGGGGACCTTTGGAAACACCATATATTTT. Amino acid sequence: CASSLRGGTFGNTIYF.

J is TRBJ2-1 and V is TRBV3-1 (or the pseudogene TRBV3-2); 9 nucleotides line up with TRBD2. The CDR3 spans 14 residues. CDR1 LGHDT and CDR2 YNNKEL come from the germline V gene (reference sequence). Germline trimming cut 2 bases from V and 10 bases from J; bases unmatched to any gene: 6. The CDR3 sequence is CASSQNIGTSEQFF. CDR3 sequence (DNA): TGTGCCAGCAGCCAAAACATCGGGACTAGCGAGCAGTTCTTC.

This rearrangement joins TRBV5-4 to TRBJ1-1; 8 bases are a match to TRBD1. This CDR3 comprises 15 residues. After removal of 1 base from V and 4 bases from J, the junction contained 6 bases not matched to a gene. Germline assignment: CDR1 SGHNT and CDR2 YYREEE (reference sequence). CDR3 loop: CASSLPQGGFTEAFF. CDR3 DNA: TGTGCCAGCAGCTTGCCACAGGGGGGGTTCACTGAAGCTTTCTTT.

The chain is built from TRBV6-5 and TRBJ1-4, with D hard to call. The CDR3 consists of 15 residues. V gave up 2 bases and J gave up 8 bases, with 15 bases separating them. CDR1 is MNHEY and CDR2 is SVGAGI in the germline V gene. In nucleotides, the CDR3 is TGTGCCAGCAGTTACACTCGGTCGCCGGTGGAAAAACTGTTTTTT. Translation: CASSYTRSPVEKLFF.

The chain is built from TRBV24-1 and TRBJ1-2; 8 bases match TRBD1. Germline-derived CDR1 and CDR2 are KGHDR and SFDVKD. With V trimmed by 2 bases and J by 5 bases, 15 bases remained unmatched. The CDR3 spans 18 residues. CDR3 protein: CATSDSQGASLSLYGYTF. DNA for the CDR3: TGTGCCACCAGTGATTCCCAGGGGGCCAGCCTTTCTCTATATGGCTACACCTTC.

V gene TRBV5-1 combines with J gene TRBJ2-3, with 7 nucleotides matching TRBD2. V trimming: 2 bases; J trimming: 2 bases; junction bases outside the gene matches: 5. CDR1 is SGHRS and CDR2 is YFSETQ in the germline V gene. The CDR3 totals 15 residues. CDR3 nucleotides: TGCGCCAGCAGCTTAGACGGGAGGTCCACAGATACGCAGTATTTT. Translated: CASSLDGRSTDTQYF.

This clone was recorded once. The V call is TRBV19, the J call TRBJ1-2, with D unclear. This CDR3 has 15 amino acids. Trimming removed 1 base from V and 8 bases from J, with 17 bases in between. CDR1 is LNHDA, CDR2 SQIVND, per germline (reference sequence). In DNA form, the CDR3 reads TGTGCCAGTAGTATAGGCGACACCGCCTCTATGGGCTACACCTTC. Protein sequence: CASSIGDTASMGYTF.

The rearrangement links TRBV19 to TRBJ1-1; 8 nucleotides agree with TRBD1. V was pared by 5 bases and J by 2 bases, with 7 bases of the junction left unmatched. The CDR3 has 15 amino acids. Per germline, CDR1 LNHDA and CDR2 SQIVND (reference sequence). The CDR3 sequence: CASSPRTGKNTEAFF. The CDR3 DNA follows: TGTGCCAGTAGTCCCCGGACAGGGAAAAACACTGAAGCTTTCTTT.

The gene calls are TRBV7-9 and TRBJ1-4; the D is unclear. Trimming left V 5 bases short and J 3 bases short, with 10 bases between. The CDR3 consists of 14 residues. Germline lookup yields CDR1 SEHNR and CDR2 FQNEAQ (reference sequence). CDR3 bases: TGTGCCAGCAGCCTCGGTCAGGCTAATGAAAAACTGTTTTTT. Amino acids: CASSLGQANEKLFF.

DNA of the CDR3: TGTGCCAGCAGCGTAGCCCTAGTGGCAGAGATGAACACTGAAGCTTTCTTT. Its translation: CASSVALVAEMNTEAFF. The rearrangement links TRBV9 to TRBJ1-1; no clear D gene. Deletions cut 0 bases from V and 0 bases from J, with 15 bases between. The germline V gene encodes CDR1 SGDLS and CDR2 YYNGEE. The CDR3 runs to 17 residues.

The J gene is TRBJ1-1, the V gene TRBV19; TRBD1 is a possible D gene (5 bases). Trimming left V 4 bases short and J 5 bases short, with 11 bases between. From germline, CDR1 is LNHDA and CDR2 SQIVND (reference sequence). The CDR3 consists of 13 residues. The CDR3 region has the DNA TGTGCCAGTAGTAAAGGGGTGGAAACTGAAGCTTTCTTT. Its protein is CASSKGVETEAFF.

V and J are TRBV9 and TRBJ2-3; D is possibly TRBD1 (6 bases). The germline CDR1 and CDR2 sequences are SGDLS and YYNGEE. The germline V and J ends were trimmed by 2 bases and 4 bases, with 11 bases remaining between them. This CDR3 is 14 amino acids long. CDR3 nucleotides: TGTGCCAGCAGCGTGGGGGCCAACGCAGATACGCAGTATTTT. Its translation is CASSVGANADTQYF.

V gene TRBV25-1 combines with J gene TRBJ1-1, with 8 bases fitting TRBD1. The CDR3 extends over 14 amino acids. CDR1 MGHDK and CDR2 SYGVNS come from the germline V gene. The J segment lost 13 bases and the V segment lost 4 bases, leaving 14 bases of the junction unmatched. Written as DNA, the CDR3 is TGTGCCAGCAGTGCACCATCCCGCAGGGGGCAAAATTTCTTT. Encoded protein: CASSAPSRRGQNFF.

The J gene is TRBJ2-5, the V gene TRBV7-2, with 7 bases fitting TRBD2. The ends lost 1 base at V and 5 bases at J; junction bases unmatched: 10. Germline V gives CDR1 SGHTA, CDR2 FQGNSA. The CDR3 loop spans 16 amino acids. CDR3 sequence (DNA): TGTGCCAGCAGCTTAGTGGCAGGGCTGGGGGGGGAGACCCAGTACTTC. Its translation: CASSLVAGLGGETQYF.

The rearrangement links TRBV5-6 to TRBJ2-1, with 15 positions matching TRBD2. Per germline, CDR1 SGHDT and CDR2 YYEEEE. With V trimmed by 5 bases and J by 9 bases, 9 bases remained unmatched. This CDR3 has 16 residues. The CDR3 region is CASRYGLAGGPGEQFF. Written as DNA, the CDR3 is TGTGCCAGCAGGTACGGACTAGCGGGAGGGCCGGGTGAGCAGTTCTTC.

J is TRBJ1-2 and V is TRBV25-1; D possibly corresponds to TRBD1 (5 bases). Per germline, CDR1 MGHDK and CDR2 SYGVNS. The V end was cut by 7 bases, the J end by 7 bases, with 10 bases between. The CDR3 extends over 11 amino acids. CDR3 residues: CASKGLTGYTF. The CDR3 bases are TGTGCCAGCAAGGGACTTACTGGCTACACCTTC.

The chain combines TRBV12-5 with TRBJ2-1, with 8 bases aligning to TRBD2. CDR3 size: 14 residues. Germline V gene lookup returns CDR1 LGHNT and CDR2 FRNRAP. CDR3 coding DNA: TGTGCGTCAGGGGAAGCGGGGGCCGGGAATGAGCAGTTCTTC. It specifies CASGEAGAGNEQFF. Full variable domain (rest looked up from reference TRBV12-5 and TRBJ2-1): DARVTQTPRHKVTEMGQEVTMRCQPILGHNTVFWYRQTMMQGLELLAYFRNRAPLDDSGMPKDRFSAEMPDATLATLKIQPSEPRDSAVYFCASGEAGAGNEQFFGPGTRLTVL.

The chain joins TRBV7-2 to TRBJ1-3; 9 positions match TRBD1. This CDR3 has 16 residues. V lost 1 base, J lost 3 bases, and 4 bases stayed unmatched. The germline CDR1 and CDR2 sequences are SGHTA and FQGNSA. CDR3 loop: CASSLDRGRIGNTIYF. Here the CDR3 DNA reads TGTGCCAGCAGCTTAGACAGGGGGCGGATTGGAAACACCATATATTTT.

This clone came up a few times. The chain is built from TRBV12-3 or TRBV12-4 and TRBJ1-5; D is uncertain. The CDR3 is 13 amino acids. Trimming took off 6 bases at V and 7 bases at J, with 13 bases between the two ends. CDR3 DNA: TGTGCCAGCAGCCGAAAGGACTGGCAGCCCCAGCATTTT. Amino acid sequence: CASSRKDWQPQHF.

The chain carries TRBV25-1 and TRBJ1-2; D is undetermined. The ends were cut back, 6 bases at V and 1 base at J, with 18 bases in the middle. The CDR3 has 16 residues. The germline CDR1 and CDR2 sequences are MGHDK and SYGVNS. CDR3 DNA: TGTGCCAGCAGCCCCCCGGGGAGTCACCTTAACTATGGCTACACCTTC. Residues: CASSPPGSHLNYGYTF.

The table lists this clone with a count of one. This chain uses TRBV7-2 with TRBJ1-5, with 12 bases fitting TRBD1. The germline V gene encodes CDR1 SGHTA and CDR2 FQGNSA. The ends lost 3 bases at V and 0 bases at J; junction bases unmatched: 3. The length of the CDR3 is 17 residues. The CDR3: CASSLGQGAGSNQPQHF. CDR3 nucleotide sequence: TGTGCCAGCAGCTTGGGACAGGGGGCGGGTAGCAATCAGCCCCAGCATTTT. Full variable domain (outside the CDR3, taken from reference TRBV7-2 and TRBJ1-5): GAGVSQSPSNKVTEKGKDVELRCDPISGHTALYWYRQSLGQGLEFLIYFQGNSAPDKSGLPSDRFSAERTGGSVSTLTIQRTQQEDSAVYLCASSLGQGAGSNQPQHFGDGTRLSIL.

The chain recombines TRBV30 with TRBJ1-2; TRBD1 aligns across 7 bases. The CDR3 contains 13 residues. Per germline, CDR1 GTSNPN and CDR2 SVGIG (reference sequence). The junction had 7 bases not matched to a gene; V was cut back by 7 bases and J by 2 bases. The CDR3 here is CAYFRGFNYGYTF. In nucleotides, the CDR3 is TGTGCCTACTTCAGGGGGTTCAACTATGGCTACACCTTC.

V usage is TRBV7-9 and J usage is TRBJ2-7, with D possibly TRBD1 on 6 matching bases. CDR1 is SEHNR, CDR2 FQNEAQ, per germline (reference sequence). CDR3 length equals 14 residues. V dropped 4 bases and J dropped 0 bases, with 10 bases sitting between them. For the CDR3, the DNA is TGTGCCAGCAGCTCCGGACAGAGCTCCTACGAGCAGTACGTC. Its translation is CASSSGQSSYEQYV.